This T cell receptor beta chain was recovered during a study of beta chain features in type 1 diabetes. Across the study: What patients shared with healthy donors was a similar profile of age, gender and cell yields.

Study-wide findings and caveats: When Type 1 diabetes patients were examined, their TCRB CDR3s proved moderately but significantly shorter in all four CD4+ subsets.

This clone was recorded a few times. Its matching antigen is unknown. V trimming: 5 bases; J trimming: 5 bases; junction bases outside the gene matches: 5. The CDR3 has 16 residues. CDR1 and CDR2 (germline): SGHAT, FQNNGV. By way of CD45RO/CCR7/CD25/CD127/CD95/CD27, the CD4+ regulatory, stem cell-like memory, central memory and naive cells were sorted. cDNA synthesis used the whole RNA isolate, giving expressed TCRB sequences. Using immunoSEQ multiplex PCR, the repertoire was profiled, and TCRdb retains in-frame clones only, with some absent. The data show 330,000 or so clones, 20% seen once. This clonotype originated in a woman between 18 and 29 years old in good health. The gene calls are TRBV11-2 and TRBJ2-3; 15 bases line up with TRBD2. The sequencing input was naive CD4+ T cells from blood. The CDR3 is CASSDRTSGRVDTQYF. Written as DNA, the CDR3 is TGTGCCAGCAGCGACAGGACTAGCGGGAGGGTAGATACGCAGTATTTT.